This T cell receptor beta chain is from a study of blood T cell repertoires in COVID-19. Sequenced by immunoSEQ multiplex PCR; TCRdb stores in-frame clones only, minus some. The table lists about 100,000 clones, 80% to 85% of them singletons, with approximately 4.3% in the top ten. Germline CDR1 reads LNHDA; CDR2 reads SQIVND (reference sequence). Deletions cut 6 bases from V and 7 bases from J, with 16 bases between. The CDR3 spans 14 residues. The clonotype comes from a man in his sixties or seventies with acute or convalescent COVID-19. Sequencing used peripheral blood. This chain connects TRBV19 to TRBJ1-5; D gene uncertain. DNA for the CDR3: TGTGCCAGTAGCACCCAGGACGGAGGGCAGCCCCAGCATTTT. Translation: CASSTQDGGQPQHF.